The clone carrying this T cell receptor beta chain was observed a handful of times. Its antigen is unknown. CDR1 is LNHNV, CDR2 YYDKDF, per germline (reference sequence). V was cut by 4 bases and J by 3 bases, with 15 bases left in between. There are 15 residues in the CDR3. This specimen comes from a study of beta chain features in type 1 diabetes. Study results and limitations: A greater similarity of naive, central memory and Treg TCRB repertoires was seen among patients than among healthy donors. Diminished insertions and augmented deletions at VDJ junctions characterized type 1 diabetes patients.

Sequenced material consisted of expressed TCRB transcripts (all of the isolated RNA was reverse transcribed). The table came from immunoSEQ multiplex PCR; TCRdb's copy has only in-frame clones and leaves some out. The data contain roughly 400,000 clones, around 15% of them seen just once; the ten biggest clones take up 0.019%. The chain links TRBV15 to TRBJ1-1, with D perhaps TRBD1 (6 bases). Sequencing was performed on naive CD4+ T cells from blood. The sequence was obtained from a woman between 18 and 29 years old in good health. The CDR3 here is CATSTGGGFDTEAFF. CDR3 bases: TGTGCCACCAGCACCGGTGGGGGCTTTGACACTGAAGCTTTCTTT.